This TCR beta chain derives from a study of T cell responses to AZD1222 COVID-19 vaccine. In germline, CDR1 is SGHRS, CDR2 YFSETQ. The CDR3 is 15 residues long. V gave up 0 bases and J gave up 6 bases; unmatched junction bases: 7. Sequencing used immunoSEQ multiplex PCR; TCRdb keeps in-frame clones, though not all of them. The table records 150,000 to 200,000 clones, 90% of them present only once. This sequence joins TRBV5-1 and TRBJ2-5; 8 bases agree with TRBD1. This receptor was taken from an adult who received the AZD1222 COVID-19 vaccine. The sequences come from peripheral blood, collected 28 days after the second AZD1222 dose. This CDR3 reads CASSLDTGGLQTQYF. CDR3 DNA: TGCGCCAGCAGCTTGGATACAGGGGGATTGCAGACCCAGTACTTC.